This entry is about one T cell receptor beta chain. The germline V gene encodes CDR1 SGHNT and CDR2 YENEEA. Trimming at V came to 6 bases and at J to 1 base, leaving 4 bases not matched to a gene. This CDR3 is 16 amino acids long. The sample belongs to a study of T cell changes during pregnancy in multiple sclerosis. The method was immunoSEQ multiplex PCR; TCRdb's version includes in-frame clones alone and lacks a portion of them. The sample yields about 61,000 clones, 93% seen once. The receptor comes from a female donor with multiple sclerosis, enrolled in a pregnancy study. The chain links TRBV11-3 to TRBJ2-3, with TRBD2 matching 13 bases. Sequencing used CD8+ T cells from peripheral blood mononuclear cells, obtained in the third trimester of pregnancy. Here the CDR3 DNA reads TGTGCCAGCAGTCCCGGACTAGCGGGAGGCACAGATACGCAGTATTTT. Translated, it gives CASSPGLAGGTDTQYF. Filled out from reference TRBV11-3 and TRBJ2-3, the complete variable domain reads EAGVVQSPRYKIIEKKQPVAFWCNPISGHNTLYWYLQNLGQGPELLIRYENEEAVDDSQLPKDRFSAERLKGVDSTLKIQPAELGDSAVYLCASSPGLAGGTDTQYFGPGTRLTVL.